This is a list of T cell receptor beta chains from one sample in a study of blood T cells in healthy people across ages. A single record per CDR3 protein comes from TCRdb applying MiXCR to the 5' RACE reads. The sample has 600,000 to 900,000 distinct CDR3 sequences; more than 25% are singletons. Separately, the same data were catalogued under a study of T cells of mothers and their children.

What was sequenced was blood. These receptors came from a boy aged 5-17 years in good health. Both conserved end residues are part of each CDR3. D genes are given only for firm matches. Some rows mark clone size as missing; the rest say once, few, many or name a class of expanded clone.

J gene,D gene,V gene,clone size,CDR3 protein,CDR3 DNA
TRBJ2-4,.,TRBV30,few,CAWAVGRENIQYF,TGTGCCTGGGCTGTCGGCAGGGAAAACATTCAGTACTTC
TRBJ2-2,.,TRBV3-1,few,CASSQGMNTGELFF,TGTGCCAGCAGCCAAGGAATGAACACCGGGGAGCTGTTTTTT
TRBJ2-2,.,TRBV28,.,CASSSAGTSHTGELFF,TGTGCCAGCAGTTCGGCCGGGACATCACACACCGGGGAGCTGTTTTTT
TRBJ2-5,.,TRBV7-3,.,CASSLNRAATGGTQYF,TGTGCCAGCAGCTTAAATCGAGCGGCTACCGGAGGGACCCAGTACTTC
TRBJ2-4,TRBD1,TRBV7-8,.,CASSSRTGSAKNIQYF,TGTGCCAGCAGCTCCAGGACAGGGTCGGCCAAAAACATTCAGTACTTC
TRBJ2-7,.,TRBV6-2/TRBV6-3,many,CASSYEGYEQYF,TGTGCCAGCAGTTACGAAGGCTACGAGCAGTACTTC
TRBJ2-1,.,TRBV7-8,few,CASSLPSTSIGEQFF,TGTGCCAGCAGCTTACCCTCGACTAGTATAGGTGAGCAGTTCTTC
TRBJ2-1,TRBD2,TRBV28,.,CASSPVGGGAYDEQFF,TGTGCCAGCAGTCCAGTGGGCGGGGGGGCTTACGATGAGCAGTTCTTC
TRBJ1-6,TRBD1,TRBV20-1,few,CSARDPGQGSSPLHF,TGCAGTGCTAGAGATCCGGGACAGGGAAGTTCACCCCTCCACTTT
TRBJ2-1,.,TRBV7-9,.,CASSREGGTYNEQFF,TGTGCCAGCAGCCGCGAGGGGGGAACGTACAATGAACAGTTCTTC
TRBJ2-3,.,TRBV3-1,.,CASSQAKYRPTDTQYF,TGTGCCAGCAGCCAAGCAAAGTACAGGCCCACAGATACGCAGTATTTT
TRBJ2-4,.,TRBV12-3/TRBV12-4,.,CASSLLDWTKNIQYF,TGTGCCAGCAGTCTCTTGGATTGGACCAAAAACATTCAGTACTTC
TRBJ2-5,TRBD2,TRBV3-1,few,CASSQPSGGFQETQYF,TGTGCCAGCAGCCAACCAAGCGGGGGTTTTCAAGAGACCCAGTACTTC
TRBJ2-1,.,TRBV12-3/TRBV12-4,.,CASSLARGPHNEQFF,TGTGCCAGCAGTTTAGCGCGGGGTCCTCACAATGAGCAGTTCTTC
TRBJ2-2,.,TRBV5-1,few,CASSSRGDTGELFF,TGCGCCAGCAGCTCTAGGGGGGACACCGGGGAGCTGTTTTTT
TRBJ1-2,TRBD1,TRBV6-5,few,CASSYSLGGGTNYGYTF,TGTGCCAGCAGTTACTCGCTTGGAGGGGGCACCAACTATGGCTACACCTTC
TRBJ2-2,.,TRBV20-1,.,CSARDRVGPGELFF,TGCAGTGCTAGAGATCGGGTGGGTCCCGGGGAGCTGTTTTTT
TRBJ1-2,.,TRBV24-1,few,CATSKGVGYGYTF,TGTGCCACCTCGAAGGGGGTCGGCTATGGCTACACCTTC
TRBJ2-7,TRBD1,TRBV7-3,.,CASSETGVGEQYF,TGTGCCAGCAGCGAGACAGGGGTCGGCGAGCAGTACTTC
TRBJ2-1,TRBD2,TRBV12-3/TRBV12-4,few,CASSPHSGGAYNEQFF,TGTGCCAGCAGTCCACATAGCGGGGGGGCCTACAATGAGCAGTTCTTC
TRBJ1-5,.,TRBV6-1,.,CASSVSGGYQPQHF,TGTGCCAGCAGTGTCTCTGGCGGATATCAGCCCCAGCATTTT
TRBJ2-1,.,TRBV12-3/TRBV12-4,few,CASSPVSAPGNEQFF,TGTGCCAGCAGTCCAGTCAGCGCTCCGGGCAATGAGCAGTTCTTC
TRBJ2-5,TRBD1,TRBV6-5,few,CASSSSGTGGITQYF,TGTGCCAGCAGCTCCTCGGGGACAGGGGGCATCACCCAGTACTTC
TRBJ2-5,TRBD2,TRBV10-2,.,CASSDGTRGLETQYF,TGCGCCAGCAGTGATGGGACTAGGGGACTTGAGACCCAGTACTTC
TRBJ2-7,.,TRBV10-3,few,CAISESFEQYF,TGTGCCATCAGTGAGTCGTTCGAGCAGTACTTC
TRBJ2-7,.,TRBV29-1,few,CSVSDSYYEQYF,TGCAGCGTTTCTGACAGTTACTACGAGCAGTACTTC
TRBJ2-5,.,TRBV7-9,.,CASSLALADQETQYF,TGTGCCAGCAGCTTAGCTCTAGCAGACCAAGAGACCCAGTACTTC
TRBJ2-7,TRBD2,TRBV6-1,.,CASSQEAGGTYEQYF,TGTGCCAGCAGCCAAGAGGCGGGGGGCACCTACGAGCAGTACTTC
TRBJ2-1,.,TRBV5-1,.,CASSLNAGNTYNEQFF,TGCGCCAGCAGCTTGAATGCGGGGAACACCTACAATGAGCAGTTCTTC
TRBJ2-5,TRBD2,TRBV12-3/TRBV12-4,.,CASSRAGGNRETQYF,TGTGCCAGCAGTAGAGCGGGAGGGAACCGAGAGACCCAGTACTTC
TRBJ2-6,TRBD1,TRBV2,few,CASSTLVRGQGATNVLTF,TGTGCCAGCAGCACACTTGTACGCGGACAGGGGGCGACCAACGTCCTGACTTTC
TRBJ2-2,TRBD1,TRBV29-1,.,CSVGQGTGNTGELFF,TGCAGCGTGGGACAGGGGACGGGGAACACCGGGGAGCTGTTTTTT
TRBJ1-5,.,TRBV12-3/TRBV12-4,few,CASSFTGPSTQPQHF,TGTGCCAGCAGTTTTACCGGCCCTTCCACCCAGCCCCAGCATTTT
TRBJ2-1,.,TRBV5-1,.,CASSASDRPPEQFF,TGCGCCAGCAGCGCCTCCGACAGGCCCCCTGAGCAGTTCTTC
TRBJ2-1,TRBD2,TRBV7-2,.,CARTAGTKYNEQFF,TGTGCCAGGACCGCCGGGACTAAATACAATGAGCAGTTCTTC
TRBJ2-5,.,TRBV20-1,.,CSARVDRGWETQYF,TGCAGTGCTAGGGTTGACCGGGGGTGGGAGACCCAGTACTTC
TRBJ2-3,.,TRBV7-6,few,CASSLSGLAGGTDTQYF,TGTGCCAGCAGCTTAAGTGGGCTAGCCGGGGGCACAGATACGCAGTATTTT
TRBJ1-1,TRBD1,TRBV7-9,.,CASSLSQGAEAFF,TGTGCCAGCAGCTTATCACAGGGGGCTGAAGCTTTCTTT
TRBJ1-6,.,TRBV30,once,CAWSVWGYNSPLHF,TGTGCCTGGAGTGTGTGGGGTTATAATTCACCCCTCCACTTT
TRBJ2-5,.,TRBV14,.,CASSQAGTPWETQYF,TGTGCCAGCAGCCAAGCAGGGACCCCATGGGAGACCCAGTACTTC
TRBJ2-3,TRBD2,TRBV18,.,CASSPGLASGLTPTDTQYF,TGTGCCAGCTCACCGGGACTAGCGTCGGGCCTCACCCCCACAGATACGCAGTATTTT
TRBJ2-5,.,TRBV10-3,.,CAISTERETQYF,TGTGCCATCAGTACCGAGAGGGAGACCCAGTACTTC
TRBJ2-1,.,TRBV7-2,.,CASTNPWGDSLPYNEQFF,TGTGCCAGCACCAACCCATGGGGGGACTCCCTCCCCTACAATGAGCAGTTCTTC
TRBJ2-7,TRBD1,TRBV12-5,.,CASGGPGTDTYEQYF,TGTGCTAGTGGAGGGCCCGGGACAGACACCTACGAGCAGTACTTC
TRBJ2-7,TRBD2,TRBV2,once,CASSERLATWGEQYF,TGTGCCAGCAGTGAGCGACTAGCGACGTGGGGCGAGCAGTACTTC
TRBJ2-4,TRBD1,TRBV12-3/TRBV12-4,few,CASSLGGGHIQYF,TGTGCCAGCAGTTTAGGAGGGGGCCACATTCAGTACTTC
TRBJ2-7,.,TRBV12-3/TRBV12-4,many,CASSHPRTEQYF,TGTGCCAGCAGCCACCCAAGGACCGAGCAGTACTTC
TRBJ1-1,.,TRBV6-5,.,CASSPGSEAFF,TGTGCCAGCAGTCCGGGGAGTGAAGCTTTCTTT
TRBJ2-5,TRBD2,TRBV9,.,CASSGTSGGPQETQYF,TGTGCCAGCAGCGGCACTAGCGGGGGCCCCCAAGAGACCCAGTACTTC
TRBJ2-7,.,TRBV3-1,few,CASSQQQSGQYF,TGTGCCAGCAGCCAACAGCAAAGCGGGCAGTACTTC
TRBJ2-1,.,TRBV18,.,CASSHYQIGNQGKQFF,TGTGCCAGCTCCCACTACCAAATTGGGAACCAGGGGAAGCAGTTCTTC
TRBJ2-7,.,TRBV7-8,few,CASSLSEAGDEQYF,TGTGCCAGCAGCTTATCCGAGGCAGGGGACGAGCAGTACTTC
TRBJ2-7,TRBD1,TRBV5-5,few,CASYRGTGLYEQYF,TGTGCCAGTTACCGAGGGACAGGGCTCTACGAGCAGTACTTC
TRBJ1-6,.,TRBV28,once,CASSLGGLLSSYNPPLHF,TGCGCCAGCAGTTTGGGAGGACTTTTAAGCTCCTATAATCCACCCCTCCACTTT
TRBJ2-6,.,TRBV6-5,.,CASSSQGRKANVLTF,TGTGCCAGCAGTTCACAGGGGAGGAAGGCCAACGTCCTGACTTTC